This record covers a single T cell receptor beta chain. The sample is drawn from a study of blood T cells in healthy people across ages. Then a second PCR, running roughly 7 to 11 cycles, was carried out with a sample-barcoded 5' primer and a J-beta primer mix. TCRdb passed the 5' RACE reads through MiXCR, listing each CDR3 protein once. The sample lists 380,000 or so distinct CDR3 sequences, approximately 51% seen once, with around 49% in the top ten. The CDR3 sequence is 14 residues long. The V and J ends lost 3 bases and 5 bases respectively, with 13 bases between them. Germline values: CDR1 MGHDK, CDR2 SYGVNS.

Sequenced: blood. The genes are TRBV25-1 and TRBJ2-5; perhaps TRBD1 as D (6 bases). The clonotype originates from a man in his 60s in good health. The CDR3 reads CASSDQGPRETQYF. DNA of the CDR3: TGTGCCAGCAGTGATCAGGGGCCGCGGGAGACCCAGTACTTC.